This T cell receptor beta chain derives from a study of OX40 agonist ivuxolimab in advanced cancers. About the study: Prior anti-PD-1, anti-PD-L1 or anti-CTLA-4 therapy did not bar entry, and more than 35% had some.

This CDR3 has 15 residues. The germline CDR1 and CDR2 sequences are SGDLS and YYNGEE. J gave up 0 bases and V 2 bases, and 3 bases lay outside the gene matches. Baseline was the first blood sampling point, followed by cycle 4 day 1 and cycle 7 day 1. Here immunoSEQ multiplex PCR was the method, and the copy in TCRdb shows in-frame clones only, minus some. In the table there are about 120,000 clones, around 95% of which are singletons. This chain joins TRBV9 and TRBJ2-3, with TRBD1 identical over 7 bases. The specimen was CD4+ or CD8+ T cells sorted from blood, collected in a trial of the OX40 agonist ivuxolimab. This receptor was taken from an adult with an advanced solid tumor such as melanoma, head and neck, liver or kidney cancer. This chain's CDR3 is CASSVRDSSTDTQYF. CDR3 coding DNA: TGTGCCAGCAGCGTCCGGGACAGCAGCACAGATACGCAGTATTTT.